Presented here are 26 T cell receptor beta chains from one specimen sequenced in a study of Ad26.COV2.S vaccination and SARS-CoV-2 variants. The table came from immunoSEQ multiplex PCR; TCRdb's copy has only in-frame clones and leaves some out. The sample holds 500,000 or so clones, about 88% seen once. Treatment here: over 15 received Ad26.COV2.S at low or high dose, single or two shots; roughly five received placebo; per-sample allocation not given. Samples came from day 63 after the first vaccine or placebo injection. The sequenced sample was peripheral blood, obtained in a trial of Ad26.COV2.S vaccine versus placebo. These receptors came from a person aged 18 to 59 who received the Ad26.COV2.S COVID-19 vaccine or a placebo.

V usage is TRBV9 and J usage is TRBJ2-1; D gene unclear. Germline CDR1 is SGDLS and CDR2 is YYNGEE. V was clipped by 1 base and J by 0 bases, with 17 bases between them. The CDR3 loop spans 18 amino acids. This chain's CDR3 is CASSVLPLPGGSYNEQFF. CDR3 bases: TGTGCCAGCAGCGTACTCCCCCTTCCGGGTGGCTCCTACAATGAGCAGTTCTTC.

This clone was detected once. The gene calls are TRBV6-5 and TRBJ2-3, with 9 bases that match TRBD1. Germline lookup yields CDR1 MNHEY and CDR2 SVGAGI. Unmatched junction bases numbered 4, after V lost 6 bases and J lost 0 bases. The CDR3 length is 15 residues. This chain's CDR3 is CASRDRGTSTDTQYF. The CDR3 DNA reads as TGTGCCAGCAGGGACAGGGGAACTAGCACAGATACGCAGTATTTT.

This sequence joins TRBV6-5 and TRBJ2-5, with D tentatively TRBD1 or TRBD2 (5 bases each). The CDR3 sequence is 14 residues long. V gave up 10 bases and J gave up 5 bases, with 20 bases separating them. Looked up from germline, CDR1 is MNHEY and CDR2 is SVGAGI. CDR3 residues: CATTGTGNGETQYF. The CDR3 DNA follows: TGTGCCACTACCGGGACGGGGAACGGGGAGACCCAGTACTTC.

The CDR3 loop is CASSQDRPSGISDTQYF. The DNA for the CDR3 is TGCGCCAGCAGCCAAGATCGGCCTAGCGGGATCTCAGATACGCAGTATTTT. V and J are TRBV4-3 and TRBJ2-3, with TRBD2 matching 9 bases. This CDR3 region has 17 residues. The V and J ends lost 0 bases and 4 bases, in that order; junction bases with no gene match: 8. CDR1 is LGHNA, CDR2 YSLEER, per germline.

This clone has just a few counts. The chain joins TRBV4-2 to TRBJ2-3, with TRBD2 matching 7 bases. The CDR3 totals 15 residues. J gave up 7 bases and V 0 bases, and 7 bases lay outside the gene matches. In germline, CDR1 is LGHNA, CDR2 YNFKEQ. CDR3 sequence (DNA): TGTGCCAGCAGCCAAGAGGGCGCCGGGGGGTATACGCAGTATTTT. Protein: CASSQEGAGGYTQYF.

The rearrangement uses TRBV6-2 or TRBV6-3 and TRBJ2-1; D gene uncertain. Germline CDR1 is MNHEY and CDR2 is SVGEGT. V gave up 5 bases and J gave up 10 bases, with 9 bases separating them. The CDR3 is made up of 11 amino acids. CDR3 DNA: TGTGCCAGCAGTCTCCTAGGCGAGCAGTTCTTC. Encoded protein: CASSLLGEQFF.

V usage is TRBV7-2 and J usage is TRBJ1-6; perhaps TRBD1 as D (5 bases). The V end lost 1 base, the J end lost 8 bases, and 6 bases lay between the germline ends. The germline V gene has CDR1 SGHTA and CDR2 FQGNSA. CDR3 length: 13 amino acids. In DNA form, the CDR3 reads TGTGCCAGCAGCTTAGGGGGCGATTCACCCCTCCACTTT. Its protein product is CASSLGGDSPLHF.

CDR3 residues: CASSPSAGTGYEKLFF. In DNA, the CDR3 is TGCGCCAGCAGCCCCTCCGCCGGGACAGGGTATGAAAAACTGTTTTTT. This rearrangement joins TRBV5-1 to TRBJ1-4, with TRBD1 matching 9 bases. The V and J ends lost 4 bases and 6 bases, in that order; junction bases with no gene match: 10. The CDR3 consists of 16 residues. Per the germline V gene, CDR1 is SGHRS and CDR2 is YFSETQ. Looking up the rest from reference TRBV5-1 and TRBJ1-4 gives the full variable domain: KAGVTQTPRYLIKTRGQQVTLSCSPISGHRSVSWYQQTPGQGLQFLFEYFSETQRNKGNFPGRFSGRQFSNSRSEMNVSTLELGDSALYLCASSPSAGTGYEKLFFGSGTQLSVL.

The V and J genes are TRBV28 and TRBJ2-7; 7 bases are a match to TRBD2. Trimming cost V 7 bases and J 4 bases; bases outside gene matches: 10. Germline V gene data show CDR1 as MDHEN and CDR2 as SYDVKM. CDR3 length: 14 residues. In DNA form, the CDR3 reads TGTGCCAGCATCCCTGCGGGGGATTGGTACGAGCAGTACTTC. Translated, it gives CASIPAGDWYEQYF.

V is TRBV5-4 and J is TRBJ1-4, with D unclear. CDR1 SGHNT and CDR2 YYREEE come from the germline V gene (reference sequence). V was clipped by 1 base and J by 1 base, with 5 bases between them. This CDR3 is built from 14 residues. CDR3: CASSLPETNEKLFF. CDR3 DNA sequence: TGTGCCAGCAGCTTGCCTGAAACTAATGAAAAACTGTTTTTT.

This chain connects TRBV6-5 to TRBJ2-7; D call uncertain. V lost 0 bases and J 5 bases, leaving 8 bases between the germline ends. Germline V gives CDR1 MNHEY, CDR2 SVGAGI. The CDR3 runs 13 residues. The CDR3 DNA reads as TGTGCCAGCAGTTACTCGAGTTCGAACGAGCAGTACGTC. Residues: CASSYSSSNEQYV.

The V gene is TRBV27, the J gene TRBJ2-1; D not resolved. The CDR3 loop spans 14 amino acids. The V and J ends lost 0 bases and 9 bases respectively, with 12 bases between them. Germline V gives CDR1 MNHEY, CDR2 SMNVEV (reference sequence). The CDR3 spells CASSLSVISGEQFF. CDR3 nucleotide sequence: TGTGCCAGCAGTTTATCGGTGATCTCCGGTGAGCAGTTCTTC.

This rearrangement joins TRBV5-1 to TRBJ2-1, with TRBD2 matching 8 bases. This CDR3 is 14 amino acids long. Germline values: CDR1 SGHRS, CDR2 YFSETQ. The J segment lost 5 bases and the V segment lost 1 base, leaving 2 bases of the junction unmatched. CDR3 sequence: CASSLRGLDNEQFF. The CDR3 nucleotides are TGCGCCAGCAGCTTGAGGGGACTAGACAATGAGCAGTTCTTC.

The chain links TRBV9 to TRBJ2-1; the D is unclear. V dropped 3 bases and J dropped 9 bases, with 7 bases sitting between them. This CDR3 is 11 amino acids long. The germline CDR1 and CDR2 sequences are SGDLS and YYNGEE. CDR3 DNA: TGTGCCAGCAGCGCCGGGCCTGAGCAGTTCTTC. Translated, it gives CASSAGPEQFF.

This chain links TRBV10-3 with TRBJ1-5; D is unclear. CDR1 is ENHRY and CDR2 is SYGVKD in the germline V gene. V lost 0 bases and J 7 bases, leaving 10 bases between the germline ends. This CDR3 comprises 14 residues. CDR3 sequence: CAISESRFNQPQHF. The DNA of the CDR3 is TGTGCCATCAGTGAGTCGAGGTTCAACCAGCCCCAGCATTTT.

This clone was picked up a small number of times. The chain recombines TRBV6-5 with TRBJ1-6; weak D call: TRBD1 (6 bases). The CDR3 has 15 residues. The germline V and J ends were trimmed by 2 bases and 7 bases, with 12 bases remaining between them. The germline gives CDR1 MNHEY, CDR2 SVGAGI. The chain's CDR3 is CASSYNTGNNSPLHF. The DNA of the CDR3 is TGTGCCAGCAGTTACAATACAGGGAACAATTCACCCCTCCACTTT.

The chain recombines TRBV6-6 with TRBJ2-3; D is perhaps TRBD1 (7 bases). The V and J ends lost 2 bases and 0 bases respectively, with 12 bases between them. The CDR3 is 16 amino acids. CDR1 is MNHNY, CDR2 SVGAGI, per germline (reference sequence). The CDR3 sequence is CASSYGGTESTDTQYF. In DNA, the CDR3 is TGTGCCAGCAGTTACGGCGGGACAGAAAGCACAGATACGCAGTATTTT.

The chain has TRBV20-1 and TRBJ2-2, with no clear D. CDR1 DFQATT and CDR2 SNEGSKA come from the germline V gene (reference sequence). The CDR3 is 12 residues long. V was clipped by 3 bases and J by 2 bases, with 4 bases between them. CDR3 nucleotides: TGCAGTGCTAGTCACAACACCGGGGAGCTGTTTTTT. Its protein product is CSASHNTGELFF.

As to this clone: Other nucleotide sequences from this sample produce the same CDR3. This sequence joins TRBV5-1 and TRBJ1-6; D not resolved. Trimming took 3 bases from V and 7 from J, leaving 8 bases between them. Per the germline V gene, CDR1 is SGHRS and CDR2 is YFSETQ. There are 13 residues in the CDR3. The DNA of the CDR3 is TGCGCCAGCAGCTCGGACCCGAATTCACCCCTCCACTTT. Residues: CASSSDPNSPLHF.

The chain links TRBV5-6 to TRBJ1-1; possibly TRBD1 for D (5 bases). In germline, CDR1 is SGHDT, CDR2 YYEEEE. Trimming cost V 3 bases and J 3 bases, with 12 bases left between them. The CDR3 sequence is 14 residues long. The CDR3: CASSWGMSYTEAFF. For the CDR3, the DNA is TGTGCCAGCAGCTGGGGCATGAGCTACACTGAAGCTTTCTTT.

This chain uses TRBV28 with TRBJ1-3, with D perhaps matching TRBD1 (6 bases). Germline assignment: CDR1 MDHEN and CDR2 SYDVKM. This CDR3 is 17 amino acids long. The germline V and J ends were trimmed by 3 bases and 0 bases, with 15 bases remaining between them. CDR3 sequence reads: CASSFPGGGRSGNTIYF. CDR3 sequence (DNA): TGTGCCAGCAGTTTTCCAGGAGGGGGACGCTCTGGAAACACCATATATTTT.

This clone has just one count. The chain links TRBV5-6 to TRBJ1-5, with D possibly matching TRBD1 (5 bases). Germline CDR1 is SGHDT and CDR2 is YYEEEE. This CDR3 spans 16 amino acids. V was trimmed by 4 bases and J by 7 bases, leaving 21 bases between them. The chain's CDR3 is CASSHLRTTTGQPQHF. In DNA form, the CDR3 reads TGTGCCAGCAGCCACCTCCGGACAACAACGGGCCAGCCCCAGCATTTT.

V is TRBV14 and J is TRBJ2-5, with 7 bases lining up with TRBD2. After removal of 6 bases from V and 3 bases from J, the junction contained 4 bases not matched to a gene. CDR1 is SGHDN, CDR2 FVKESK, per germline. The length of the CDR3 is 13 residues. CDR3 amino acids: CASSTSAKETQYF. The CDR3 DNA sequence: TGTGCCAGCAGTACTAGCGCAAAAGAGACCCAGTACTTC.

This clone was seen a few times. The chain is built from TRBV5-1 and TRBJ1-1; D might be TRBD1 (6 bases). CDR3 length: 14 residues. Trimming stripped 4 bases from V and 0 bases from J, with 10 bases between. The germline gives CDR1 SGHRS, CDR2 YFSETQ. DNA for the CDR3: TGCGCCAGCAGCGCCCGGGACATGAACACTGAAGCTTTCTTT. Protein: CASSARDMNTEAFF.

This clone was observed once. The chain recombines TRBV12-3 or TRBV12-4 with TRBJ2-3; D call uncertain. V was clipped by 7 bases and J by 2 bases, with 10 bases between them. This CDR3 has 13 residues. CDR3 bases: TGTGCCAGCAAGGACCGCTACACAGATACGCAGTATTTT. Encoded protein: CASKDRYTDTQYF.

The chain links TRBV6-4 to TRBJ1-1; D unresolved. Germline V lookup: CDR1 MRHNA, CDR2 SNTAGT. The CDR3 is 14 amino acids. Trimming left V 5 bases short and J 1 base short, with 11 bases between. The CDR3 DNA is TGTGCCAGCAGTATGACGGTTGGGAACACTGAAGCTTTCTTT. This sequence encodes CASSMTVGNTEAFF.